Presented here are 28 T cell receptor beta chains from one specimen sequenced in a study of T cell responses to AZD1222 COVID-19 vaccine. The method was immunoSEQ multiplex PCR; TCRdb's version includes in-frame clones alone and lacks a portion of them. The sample carries about 56,000 clones, 88% recorded once. This specimen consisted of peripheral blood, obtained on day 0 of AZD1222 vaccination. The source of these receptors is an adult in good health.

The chain has TRBV6-1 and TRBJ2-1, with 8 nucleotides matching TRBD1. This CDR3 region has 17 residues. V trimming: 2 bases; J trimming: 4 bases; junction bases outside the gene matches: 10. CDR1 and CDR2 from the germline V gene are MNHNS and SASEGT. For the CDR3, the DNA is TGTGCCAGCAGTGAACAGGGTCCAGGGGGCGTATACAATGAGCAGTTCTTC. Amino acid sequence: CASSEQGPGGVYNEQFF.

This chain uses TRBV5-1 with TRBJ2-3; TRBD2 is a possible D gene (5 bases). CDR3 length: 16 amino acids. The ends were cut back, 5 bases at V and 4 bases at J, with 20 bases in the middle. Looked up from germline, CDR1 is SGHRS and CDR2 is YFSETQ. In DNA form, the CDR3 reads TGCGCCAGCAGTCTCGAGGGAAAAGGACGTGCAGATACGCAGTATTTT. Its protein product is CASSLEGKGRADTQYF.

The chain joins TRBV6-2 or TRBV6-3 to TRBJ2-5; the match to TRBD1 covers 8 bases. With V trimmed by 4 bases and J by 3 bases, 4 bases remained unmatched. Per germline, CDR1 MNHEY and CDR2 SVGEGT. The CDR3 spans 14 residues. The CDR3 DNA reads as TGTGCCAGCAGTTCCTTGGACAGGGAAGAGACCCAGTACTTC. Amino acids: CASSSLDREETQYF.

J is TRBJ2-6 and V is TRBV3-1 (or the pseudogene TRBV3-2); 8 bases are a match to TRBD2. Losses at the gene ends were 0 bases for V and 0 bases for J; bases not matched to a gene: 7. This CDR3 region has 19 residues. Germline values: CDR1 LGHDT, CDR2 YNNKEL (reference sequence). The CDR3 bases are TGTGCCAGCAGCCAAGAACCAGCGGGAGCACCCTCTGGGGCCAACGTCCTGACTTTC. Its protein product is CASSQEPAGAPSGANVLTF.

This clone was seen a single time. The V call is TRBV5-8, the J call TRBJ2-1; 8 bases are a match to TRBD2. In germline, CDR1 is SGHTS, CDR2 YDEGEE. CDR3 size: 15 residues. The V gene end was trimmed by 0 bases and the J gene end by 8 bases; junction bases not matched to a gene: 7. CDR3 nucleotide sequence: TGTGCCAGCAGCTTGGAGGCGGGAGGATTGGATGAGCAGTTCTTC. Residues: CASSLEAGGLDEQFF.

The chain couples TRBV5-4 to TRBJ2-5; 8 nucleotides agree with TRBD2. V lost 0 bases and J lost 5; bases outside the gene matches: 3. The CDR3 is 14 amino acids. In germline, CDR1 is SGHNT, CDR2 YYREEE (reference sequence). CDR3 in amino acids: CASSLGLAMETQYF. The CDR3 coding sequence is TGTGCCAGCAGCTTGGGACTAGCGATGGAGACCCAGTACTTC.

V gene TRBV7-8 combines with J gene TRBJ1-3, with D possibly being TRBD1 (5 bases). CDR1 SGHVS and CDR2 FQNEAQ come from the germline V gene. The CDR3 totals 13 residues. V lost 7 bases and J lost 3, with 10 bases in between. The CDR3 protein is CASTDSIGNTIYF. CDR3 bases: TGTGCCAGCACCGACAGTATTGGAAACACCATATATTTT.

The V gene is TRBV3-1 (or the pseudogene TRBV3-2), the J gene TRBJ1-2; TRBD1 matches 7 bases. The V segment lost 4 bases and the J segment 2 bases; nucleotides outside the gene matches: 7. Germline CDR1 and CDR2: LGHDT and YNNKEL (reference sequence). CDR3 size: 15 residues. In DNA, the CDR3 is TGTGCCAGCAGCCGGTATAACAGGGGCAACTATGGCTACACCTTC. Residues: CASSRYNRGNYGYTF.

The chain joins TRBV2 to TRBJ1-3; tentative D call: TRBD1 (6 bases). The CDR3 sequence is 14 residues long. Trimming removed 6 bases from V and 0 bases from J, with 9 bases in between. The V gene's germline CDR1 is SNHLY and CDR2 FYNNEI. Here the CDR3 DNA reads TGTGCCAGCAGGGACAGATCCTCTGGAAACACCATATATTTT. It encodes CASRDRSSGNTIYF.

The chain combines TRBV27 with TRBJ2-7, with D tentatively TRBD1 (6 bases). Trimming took 3 bases from V and 6 from J, leaving 12 bases between them. This CDR3 region has 13 residues. Germline V gene sequence: CDR1 MNHEY, CDR2 SMNVEV (reference sequence). CDR3 coding DNA: TGTGCCAGCAGTTTGGCAGGGGCACGCGAGCAGTACTTC. It specifies CASSLAGAREQYF.

The rearrangement links TRBV28 to TRBJ2-1; D call uncertain. Per germline, CDR1 MDHEN and CDR2 SYDVKM. The V end lost 5 bases, the J end lost 7 bases, and 21 bases lay between the germline ends. The CDR3 sequence is 16 residues long. CDR3 DNA: TGTGCCAGCAGTCAGGCATGGGCCTCGTTGGGGAATGAGCAGTTCTTC. Its protein product is CASSQAWASLGNEQFF.

The rearrangement uses TRBV13 and TRBJ2-3; D remains unclear. V was cut by 8 bases and J by 1 base, with 10 bases left in between. The CDR3 covers 13 residues. Germline values: CDR1 PRHDT, CDR2 FYEKMQ (reference sequence). This chain's CDR3 is CASHLGRTDTQYF. In DNA form, the CDR3 reads TGTGCCAGCCACCTCGGTCGCACAGATACGCAGTATTTT.

Comment on this clone: The sample holds other DNA sequences that translate to the same CDR3. This chain joins TRBV27 and TRBJ2-1, with unresolved D. Germline values: CDR1 MNHEY, CDR2 SMNVEV (reference sequence). Trimming left V 5 bases short and J 1 base short, with 9 bases between. The CDR3 contains 14 residues. As DNA, the CDR3 is TGTGCCAGCAGTCCCGGTGGGTCCTACAATGAGCAGTTCTTC. Protein: CASSPGGSYNEQFF.

This sequence joins TRBV2 and TRBJ2-2, with TRBD2 matching over 15 bases. CDR3 size: 18 residues. Germline V gene lookup returns CDR1 SNHLY and CDR2 FYNNEI. V was clipped by 3 bases and J by 1 base; unmatched bases: 3. The DNA of the CDR3 is TGTGCCAGCAGTGACCCGGGACTAGCGGGAGGGAACACCGGGGAGCTGTTTTTT. Its translation: CASSDPGLAGGNTGELFF.

This clone was recorded a few times. The chain combines TRBV25-1 with TRBJ2-7, with TRBD2 matching 8 bases. J was trimmed by 0 bases and V by 8 bases; bases with no gene match: 15. This CDR3 is 17 amino acids long. CDR1 is MGHDK, CDR2 SYGVNS, per germline. This CDR3 reads CASGGTSRASSSYEQYF. For the CDR3, the DNA is TGTGCCAGCGGAGGGACTAGTAGGGCTTCGAGCTCCTACGAGCAGTACTTC.

The rearrangement links TRBV5-1 to TRBJ1-5; perhaps TRBD1 as D (5 bases). The V end lost 4 bases, the J end lost 7 bases, and 15 bases lay between the germline ends. CDR3 size: 14 residues. Germline values: CDR1 SGHRS, CDR2 YFSETQ. The DNA for the CDR3 is TGCGCCAGCAGCCCTCGGGGGGGGAGGCAGCCCCAGCATTTT. Protein: CASSPRGGRQPQHF.

This clone was observed a few times. The CDR3 region has the DNA TGTGCCAGCAGAGGACAGGGGAGGTACGAGCAGTACTTC. Its translation is CASRGQGRYEQYF. V and J are TRBV27 and TRBJ2-7, with 9 bases fitting TRBD1. The CDR3 has 13 amino acids. J lost 4 bases, V lost 6 bases, and 4 bases had no gene match. CDR1 MNHEY and CDR2 SMNVEV come from the germline V gene (reference sequence).

This chain uses TRBV19 with TRBJ1-1; D gene uncertain. Between the trimmed V and J ends, which lost 3 bases and 0 bases, there was a span of 11 bases. This CDR3 is built from 15 residues. CDR1 and CDR2 (germline): LNHDA, SQIVND (reference sequence). This CDR3 reads CASSMQAGLNTEAFF. For the CDR3, the DNA is TGTGCCAGTAGTATGCAGGCAGGATTGAACACTGAAGCTTTCTTT.

This chain joins TRBV2 and TRBJ1-1; no clear D gene. CDR3 length: 15 amino acids. In germline, CDR1 is SNHLY, CDR2 FYNNEI. V gave up 4 bases and J gave up 13 bases, with 25 bases separating them. The CDR3 loop is CASSAVQLGSPGVFF. DNA of the CDR3: TGTGCCAGCAGTGCGGTACAGTTAGGGTCCCCAGGTGTTTTCTTT.

This clone showed up just once. The V call is TRBV5-1, the J call TRBJ2-1, with D maybe TRBD2 (5 bases). This CDR3 comprises 15 residues. Deletions cut 2 bases from V and 0 bases from J, with 9 bases between. Looked up from germline, CDR1 is SGHRS and CDR2 is YFSETQ. In DNA, the CDR3 is TGCGCCAGCAGCTTAACGGGGAGCTCCTACAATGAGCAGTTCTTC. Amino acids: CASSLTGSSYNEQFF.

The chain links TRBV9 to TRBJ2-2; TRBD2 aligns across 7 bases. Trimming removed 4 bases from V and 2 bases from J; junction bases left unmatched: 8. The germline gives CDR1 SGDLS, CDR2 YYNGEE. The CDR3 sequence is 16 residues long. CDR3 DNA: TGTGCCAGCAGCCCCCAGACGGGGGGAAACACCGGGGAGCTGTTTTTT. As protein: CASSPQTGGNTGELFF.

The rearrangement links TRBV25-1 to TRBJ1-2; D is possibly TRBD1 (5 bases). Per the germline V gene, CDR1 is MGHDK and CDR2 is SYGVNS. The length of the CDR3 is 12 residues. Trimming shortened V by 4 bases and J by 8 bases, and 11 bases separated the two germline ends. CDR3 sequence reads: CASSAFRVGYTF. The CDR3 region has the DNA TGTGCCAGCAGTGCCTTCAGGGTCGGCTACACCTTC.

The chain has TRBV4-1 and TRBJ2-7; 7 bases align to TRBD2. Trimming at V came to 4 bases and at J to 4 bases, leaving 7 bases not matched to a gene. Germline CDR1 is MGHRA and CDR2 is YSYEKL. The CDR3 totals 14 residues. The CDR3 sequence is CASSLGLDSYEQYF. The CDR3 DNA sequence: TGCGCCAGCAGCCTCGGACTAGATTCATACGAGCAGTACTTC.

Here the CDR3 reads CASSRLSGGMNTEAFF. DNA of the CDR3: TGTGCCAGCAGTCGTCTGTCGGGAGGCATGAACACTGAAGCTTTCTTT. This chain uses TRBV6-6 with TRBJ1-1; D remains unclear. Trimming removed 5 bases at V and 0 bases at J, with 16 bases between. There are 16 residues in the CDR3. Germline CDR1 MNHNY, CDR2 SVGAGI (reference sequence).

This clone was found a few times. The chain joins TRBV2 to TRBJ1-2, with a tentative D call TRBD1 (5 bases). There are 13 residues in the CDR3. Germline CDR1 is SNHLY and CDR2 is FYNNEI. The ends were cut back, 9 bases at V and 4 bases at J, with 15 bases in the middle. CDR3 in amino acids: CASGGTRGYGYTF. The CDR3 DNA reads as TGTGCCAGTGGGGGGACTAGGGGCTATGGCTACACCTTC.

This chain uses TRBV11-2 with TRBJ1-2; D remains unclear. Germline assignment: CDR1 SGHAT and CDR2 FQNNGV. The CDR3 is 12 residues long. V gave up 5 bases and J gave up 4 bases, with 8 bases separating them. DNA for the CDR3: TGTGCCAGCAGCCCGGACGGCTATGGCTACACCTTC. Translated: CASSPDGYGYTF.

The sample holds one count of this clone. J is TRBJ2-5 and V is TRBV3-1 (or the pseudogene TRBV3-2); 8 bases align to TRBD1. CDR1 is LGHDT and CDR2 is YNNKEL in the germline V gene (reference sequence). J gave up 7 bases and V 1 base, and 5 bases lay outside the gene matches. The CDR3 consists of 14 residues. The CDR3 loop reads CASSQVRGHWTQYF. The CDR3, as DNA: TGTGCCAGCAGCCAAGTCAGGGGGCATTGGACCCAGTACTTC.

A single count supports this clone. The chain carries TRBV11-2 and TRBJ2-1, with D uncertain. The CDR3 is made up of 15 amino acids. The ends were cut back, 0 bases at V and 3 bases at J, with 9 bases in the middle. CDR1 and CDR2 from the germline V gene are SGHAT and FQNNGV. CDR3 sequence reads: CASSLDSDRYNEQFF. DNA of the CDR3: TGTGCCAGCAGCTTAGATTCGGACCGCTACAATGAGCAGTTCTTC.